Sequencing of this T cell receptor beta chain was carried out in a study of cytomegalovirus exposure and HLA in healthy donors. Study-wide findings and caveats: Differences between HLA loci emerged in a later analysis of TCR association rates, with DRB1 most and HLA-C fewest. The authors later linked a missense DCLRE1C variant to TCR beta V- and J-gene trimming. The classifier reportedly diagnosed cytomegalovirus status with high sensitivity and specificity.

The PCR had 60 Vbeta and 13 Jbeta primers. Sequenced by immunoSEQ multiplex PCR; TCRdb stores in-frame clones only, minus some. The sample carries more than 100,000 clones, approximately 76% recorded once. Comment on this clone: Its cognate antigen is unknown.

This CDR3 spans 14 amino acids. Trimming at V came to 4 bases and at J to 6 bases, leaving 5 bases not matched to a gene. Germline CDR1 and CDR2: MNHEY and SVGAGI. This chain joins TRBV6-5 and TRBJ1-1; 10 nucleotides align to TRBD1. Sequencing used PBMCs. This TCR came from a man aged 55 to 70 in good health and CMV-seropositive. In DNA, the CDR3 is TGTGCCAGCAGTTGGGGACAGGGGCACGCTGAAGCTTTCTTT. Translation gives CASSWGQGHAEAFF.